These 3 T cell receptor beta chains were sequenced from one sample in a study of shared clonotypes between healthy human individuals. The data were produced by immunoSEQ multiplex PCR, yet TCRdb's version contains in-frame clones alone and is incomplete. The data hold 2,500,000 or so clones, with approximately 90% observed a single time. The sequenced material came from naive CD4+ T cells sorted from blood. As to subset: CD45RA+ positively selected. These receptors were collected from a young man in good health.

Concerning this clone itself: Sequence at one end of the junction differs from germline and may be a read error. The chain recombines TRBV19 with TRBJ2-3; D gene uncertain. This CDR3 has 13 residues. The germline V gene encodes CDR1 LNHDA and CDR2 SQIVND (reference sequence). The CDR3 sequence is CASSPPHTNTQYF. The CDR3 region has the DNA TGTGCCAGTAGTCCCCCGCACACAAATACGCAGTATTTT.

The gene calls are TRBV7-8 and TRBJ2-2; 7 nucleotides line up with TRBD2. After removal of 4 bases from V and 1 base from J, the junction contained 15 bases not matched to a gene. Germline assignment: CDR1 SGHVS and CDR2 FQNEAQ. The CDR3 consists of 19 residues. The DNA for the CDR3 is TGTGCCAGCAGCTCTCTGTTGCGGGGGACGGGACGGAACACCGGGGAGCTGTTTTTT. It is translated as CASSSLLRGTGRNTGELFF.

In regard to this clone: The sample holds other DNA sequences that translate to the same CDR3. The rearrangement uses TRBV7-2 and TRBJ2-7; either TRBD1 or TRBD2 may fit D (5 bases each). Germline lookup yields CDR1 SGHTA and CDR2 FQGNSA. The V and J ends lost 1 base and 2 bases respectively, with 9 bases between them. CDR3 size: 14 residues. CDR3 nucleotide sequence: TGTGCCAGCAGCTTAGATCGGGGCCCCTACGAGCAGTACTTC. Amino acid sequence: CASSLDRGPYEQYF.